The 18 T cell receptor beta chains below were found in one sample sequenced in a study of lymphopenia after photon versus proton radiotherapy. The data were produced by immunoSEQ multiplex PCR, yet TCRdb's version contains in-frame clones alone and is incomplete. The table has over 35,000 clones, 86% seen once; the top ten hold approximately 10%. The sequencing used peripheral blood, collected from a patient treated with proton-based radiotherapy. Receptors originate from a woman in her seventies with pancreatic cancer. Some clones in this sample may be carry-over from other donors' samples.

The rearrangement uses TRBV6-1 and TRBJ2-1, with 9 bases identical to TRBD2. Unmatched junction bases numbered 13, after V lost 0 bases and J lost 4 bases. CDR3 length equals 19 residues. Germline-derived CDR1 and CDR2 are MNHNS and SASEGT. The CDR3 DNA sequence: TGTGCCAGCAGTGAAGCTTCAGGGGTCCTAGCGGGGATATACAATGAGCAGTTCTTC. This encodes CASSEASGVLAGIYNEQFF.

The CDR3 DNA reads as TGTGCCAGCTCACCAGGGCCTAGCGGGGGAGGGCCGTCCAATGAGCAGTTCTTC. Translating it yields CASSPGPSGGGPSNEQFF. The chain is built from TRBV18 and TRBJ2-1; 10 bases align to TRBD2. V lost 2 bases, J lost 6 bases, and 13 bases stayed unmatched. Germline V gives CDR1 KGHSH, CDR2 LQKENI. This CDR3 is built from 18 residues.

As for this clone: This specimen includes other DNA sequences encoding the same CDR3. This sequence joins TRBV7-9 and TRBJ2-2; 9 nucleotides match TRBD2. The CDR3 runs 15 residues. From germline, CDR1 is SEHNR and CDR2 FQNEAQ (reference sequence). V gave up 0 bases and J gave up 4 bases; unmatched junction bases: 0. In DNA, the CDR3 is TGTGCCAGCAGCTTAGCAGCGGGAGGCACCGGGGAGCTGTTTTTT. Translation gives CASSLAAGGTGELFF.

A single count supports this clone. This chain joins TRBV7-2 and TRBJ1-1; D possibly corresponds to TRBD1 (5 bases). Germline CDR1 reads SGHTA; CDR2 reads FQGNSA. The length of the CDR3 is 13 residues. V was cut by 2 bases and J by 1 base, with 5 bases left in between. Written as DNA, the CDR3 is TGTGCCAGCAGCTTAAGGGGGAACACTGAAGCTTTCTTT. Translated, it gives CASSLRGNTEAFF.

This rearrangement joins TRBV4-2 to TRBJ2-7; TRBD2 is a possible D gene (6 bases). CDR3 size: 14 residues. V lost 5 bases to trimming and J lost 5 bases, with 16 bases between them. Looked up from germline, CDR1 is LGHNA and CDR2 is YNFKEQ. The CDR3 DNA reads as TGTGCCAGCAGCAAAGCGGGCATAACCAACGAGCAGTACTTC. Its protein is CASSKAGITNEQYF.

CDR3 region: CASSPGTYNEQFF. CDR3 DNA: TGTGCCAGCAGTCCAGGGACCTACAATGAGCAGTTCTTC. This chain joins TRBV27 and TRBJ2-1; tentatively, D is TRBD1 (5 bases). The CDR3 loop spans 13 amino acids. V was cut by 5 bases and J by 2 bases, with 7 bases left in between. CDR1 is MNHEY and CDR2 is SMNVEV in the germline V gene (reference sequence).

The chain recombines TRBV10-2 with TRBJ2-7; tentative D call: TRBD2 (6 bases). The CDR3 length is 14 residues. The V and J ends lost 3 bases and 1 base respectively, with 10 bases between them. In germline, CDR1 is WSHSY, CDR2 SAAADI. The DNA of the CDR3 is TGCGCCAGCAGTGAAAAGGCGGGATCCTACGAGCAGTACTTC. It is translated as CASSEKAGSYEQYF.

The DNA for the CDR3 is TGTGCCAGCAGCTCGCGGGGGTATAGCACAGATACGCAGTATTTT. This encodes CASSSRGYSTDTQYF. V gene TRBV7-6 combines with J gene TRBJ2-3; 7 nucleotides match TRBD2. J gave up 0 bases and V 4 bases, and 4 bases lay outside the gene matches. CDR1 is SGHVS and CDR2 is FNYEAQ in the germline V gene. The length of the CDR3 is 15 residues. Complete variable domain (other parts from reference TRBV7-6 and TRBJ2-3): GAGVSQSPRYKVTKRGQDVALRCDPISGHVSLYWYRQALGQGPEFLTYFNYEAQQDKSGLPNDRFSAERPEGSISTLTIQRTEQRDSAMYRCASSSRGYSTDTQYFGPGTRLTVL.

In its sample, this clone was seen once. The chain has TRBV5-4 and TRBJ2-7; 7 bases map to TRBD1. Trimming cost V 4 bases and J 3 bases; bases outside gene matches: 10. From germline, CDR1 is SGHNT and CDR2 YYREEE (reference sequence). This CDR3 spans 15 amino acids. The chain's CDR3 is CASSASKTGNYEQYF. For the CDR3, the DNA is TGTGCCAGCAGCGCCTCTAAGACAGGGAACTACGAGCAGTACTTC. Full variable domain (remainder filled in from reference TRBV5-4 and TRBJ2-7): ETGVTQSPTHLIKTRGQQVTLRCSSQSGHNTVSWYQQALGQGPQFIFQYYREEENGRGNFPPRFSGLQFPNYSSELNVNALELDDSALYLCASSASKTGNYEQYFGPGTRLTVT.

The chain combines TRBV20-1 with TRBJ2-5; D tentatively reads TRBD1 or TRBD2 (6 bases each). The J call may be mistaken, given a closer DNA end match to TRBJ2-7. This CDR3 region has 11 residues. Germline CDR1 and CDR2: DFQATT and SNEGSKA (reference sequence). The CDR3 is CSVRGTNEQYF. CDR3 sequence (DNA): TGCAGTGTCCGCGGGACAAACGAGCAGTACTTC.

The gene calls are TRBV6-1 and TRBJ1-1, with D unresolved. The CDR3 extends over 13 amino acids. With 6 bases removed from V and 0 bases from J, the gap between germline ends came to 8 bases. CDR1 and CDR2 from the germline V gene are MNHNS and SASEGT. The chain's CDR3 is CASSGRMNTEAFF. The CDR3 DNA reads as TGTGCCAGCAGCGGCCGAATGAACACTGAAGCTTTCTTT.

V and J are TRBV19 and TRBJ1-1; the D gene is possibly TRBD1 (5 bases). Germline CDR1 is LNHDA and CDR2 is SQIVND (reference sequence). V was shortened by 1 base and J by 0 bases, with 12 bases between the two germline ends. This CDR3 is built from 16 residues. Here the CDR3 reads CASSIALGPLNTEAFF. CDR3 bases: TGTGCCAGTAGTATAGCTCTGGGACCCTTGAACACTGAAGCTTTCTTT.

The V call is TRBV6-5, the J call TRBJ2-3, with D possibly TRBD1 on 5 matching bases. This CDR3 is built from 13 residues. Germline V lookup: CDR1 MNHEY, CDR2 SVGAGI. The ends were cut back, 6 bases at V and 3 bases at J, with 10 bases in the middle. CDR3 sequence: CASRPQGTDTQYF. The CDR3 DNA is TGTGCCAGCAGACCGCAGGGTACAGATACGCAGTATTTT.

This clone was detected only a few times. The chain joins TRBV5-1 to TRBJ1-2, with TRBD1 as a possible D gene (5 bases). The V end lost 0 bases, the J end lost 1 base, and 7 bases lay between the germline ends. Per the germline V gene, CDR1 is SGHRS and CDR2 is YFSETQ. The CDR3 covers 14 residues. The CDR3 reads CASSLGDGNYGYTF. For the CDR3, the DNA is TGCGCCAGCAGCTTGGGGGACGGTAACTATGGCTACACCTTC.

This chain links TRBV29-1 with TRBJ1-2, with TRBD1 matching 10 bases. In germline, CDR1 is SQVTM, CDR2 ANQGSEA. This CDR3 is built from 13 residues. With 7 bases clipped from V and 4 bases from J, the junction kept 6 bases outside the gene matches. The CDR3 sequence is CSAGQGTRYGYTF. The CDR3 DNA reads TGCAGCGCGGGACAGGGGACCCGCTATGGCTACACCTTC.

This clone was recorded only once. The chain links TRBV18 to TRBJ2-7; unclear D gene. V lost 2 bases to trimming and J lost 1 base, with 9 bases between them. The CDR3 covers 14 residues. Germline CDR1 is KGHSH and CDR2 is LQKENI. DNA of the CDR3: TGTGCCAGCTCACCAGGCCGTCAGTCCTACGAGCAGTACTTC. Amino acids: CASSPGRQSYEQYF.

This sequence joins TRBV29-1 and TRBJ1-2, with a weak D call TRBD1 (6 bases). Deletions cut 7 bases from V and 6 bases from J, with 18 bases between. CDR3 size: 13 residues. The V gene's germline CDR1 is SQVTM and CDR2 ANQGSEA. CDR3 nucleotides: TGCAGCGGACGGGGGCGGTTCGGGGATGGCTACACCTTC. Translation gives CSGRGRFGDGYTF.

The rearrangement uses TRBV25-1 and TRBJ2-7; 7 bases are a match to TRBD1. V dropped 5 bases and J dropped 6; count of bases not matched to a gene: 10. Germline CDR1 is MGHDK and CDR2 is SYGVNS. This CDR3 is 14 amino acids long. The CDR3 region is CASSTRQGKSEQYF. For the CDR3, the DNA is TGTGCCAGCAGTACCCGACAGGGTAAAAGCGAGCAGTACTTC.